A selection of T cell receptor beta chains follows, all from one sample in a study of T cells in Graves' hyperthyroidism and ophthalmopathy. TCRdb processed the multiplex PCR reads anew with MiXCR; each CDR3 protein has one entry. The sample lists about 720,000 distinct CDR3 sequences; roughly 17% were seen once. Material: blood. The receptors were gathered from a man between 18 and 35 years old with Graves' hyperthyroidism. CDR3s include the opening cysteine and the closing phenylalanine or tryptophan. The order of the fields is V gene, D gene, clone size, J gene, CDR3 DNA, CDR3 protein. The D gene is left open where the match is weak. Where a row states a size, it is once, few, many or the class of an expanded clone; other rows omit it.

V: TRBV9
D: TRBD1
size: -
J: TRBJ2-3
DNA: TGTGCCAGCAGCGTAGGGGGTGGGACAGGCACAGATACGCAGTATTTT
CDR3: CASSVGGGTGTDTQYF

V: TRBV27
D: -
size: few
J: TRBJ2-7
DNA: TGTGCCAGCAGCCATTCCTTATACCGGGACGAGCAGTACTTC
CDR3: CASSHSLYRDEQYF

V: TRBV29-1
D: TRBD2
size: many
J: TRBJ2-3
DNA: TGCAGCTCGGGGGGGGCTAGCGACACAGATACGCAGTATTTT
CDR3: CSSGGASDTDTQYF

V: TRBV11-3
D: -
size: many
J: TRBJ2-3
DNA: TGTGCCAGCAGCTTAGCCTGGACGGGTACAGATACGCAGTATTTT
CDR3: CASSLAWTGTDTQYF

V: TRBV11-3
D: -
size: -
J: TRBJ2-1
DNA: TGTGCCAGCAGCTCGCGGACAGACTACAATGAGCAGTTCTTC
CDR3: CASSSRTDYNEQFF

V: TRBV2
D: TRBD2
size: many
J: TRBJ2-1
DNA: TGTGCCAGCAGTGAAGGAAGCGGGAGGACATACAATGAGCAGTTCTTC
CDR3: CASSEGSGRTYNEQFF

V: TRBV12-3/TRBV12-4
D: TRBD1
size: -
J: TRBJ1-1
DNA: TGTGCCAGCAGTTTCTATTTGGCAGGGGGCAATACTGAAGCTTTCTTT
CDR3: CASSFYLAGGNTEAFF

V: TRBV19
D: -
size: -
J: TRBJ2-7
DNA: TGTGCCAGTAAAGAGGGGGGGGACTACGAGCAGTACTTC
CDR3: CASKEGGDYEQYF

V: TRBV19
D: -
size: -
J: TRBJ1-4
DNA: TGTGCCAGTAGTTTATACGGACAGCCGGGCGATGAAAAACTGTTTTTT
CDR3: CASSLYGQPGDEKLFF

V: TRBV2
D: -
size: -
J: TRBJ1-2
DNA: TGTGCCAGCAGTGAACCCGGGATAGGGGGATCCACTGGCTACACCTTC
CDR3: CASSEPGIGGSTGYTF

V: TRBV15
D: -
size: few
J: TRBJ1-6
DNA: TGTGCCACCAGCAAGGCCAGGGCGAATTCACCCCTCCACTTT
CDR3: CATSKARANSPLHF

V: TRBV4-1
D: TRBD1
size: -
J: TRBJ1-3
DNA: TGCGCCAGCAGCCAAGATGACAGGGGGCCCTTTATCTCTGGAAACACCATATATTTT
CDR3: CASSQDDRGPFISGNTIYF

V: TRBV2
D: TRBD2
size: many
J: TRBJ2-1
DNA: TGTGCCAGCAGGGGAAGCGGGAGCCCCTCCTACAATGAGCAGTTCTTC
CDR3: CASRGSGSPSYNEQFF

V: TRBV27
D: TRBD1
size: -
J: TRBJ2-1
DNA: TGTGCCAGCAGAGCTAGACAGGGTCCCAACAATGAGCAGTTCTTC
CDR3: CASRARQGPNNEQFF

V: TRBV10-1
D: -
size: many
J: TRBJ2-7
DNA: TGCGCCAGCAGTGTTTCCGAGAAGCCTTACGAGCAGTACTTC
CDR3: CASSVSEKPYEQYF

V: TRBV11-2
D: -
size: many
J: TRBJ2-7
DNA: TGTGCCAGCAGCTTAGGGCTGGGCGGCTCCTACGAGCAGTACTTC
CDR3: CASSLGLGGSYEQYF

V: TRBV20-1
D: TRBD2
size: -
J: TRBJ2-7
DNA: TGCAGTGCTAGGACTAGCGGGAGGGTGGGGGAGCAGTACTTC
CDR3: CSARTSGRVGEQYF

V: TRBV19
D: TRBD1
size: -
J: TRBJ2-1
DNA: TGTGCCAGTAGTCCCCTGGGGAGAGGGACAGGCTCCTACAATGAGCAGTTCTTC
CDR3: CASSPLGRGTGSYNEQFF

V: TRBV6-1
D: TRBD2
size: -
J: TRBJ2-3
DNA: TGTGCCAGCAGTGAAACCTTAGCGGGAGGCAGGGCAGATACGCAGTATTTT
CDR3: CASSETLAGGRADTQYF

V: TRBV12-3/TRBV12-4
D: -
size: few
J: TRBJ1-6
DNA: TGTGCCAGCAGTTTAGGGCATAATTCACCCCTCCACTTT
CDR3: CASSLGHNSPLHF

V: TRBV6-1
D: TRBD1
size: few
J: TRBJ2-5
DNA: TGTGCCAGCACTCCCGAGGGGACAGGGCGAGAGACCCAGTACTTC
CDR3: CASTPEGTGRETQYF

V: TRBV4-2
D: -
size: once
J: TRBJ2-5
DNA: TGTGCCAGCAGCCAAGGGGGTTCGCGAGGTCAAGAGACCCAGTACTTC
CDR3: CASSQGGSRGQETQYF

V: TRBV28
D: TRBD1
size: many
J: TRBJ2-3
DNA: TGTGCCAGCAGTCTTGACCCCCGGGACAGAATTGTCACAGATACGCAGTATTTT
CDR3: CASSLDPRDRIVTDTQYF

V: TRBV11-1
D: TRBD2
size: -
J: TRBJ2-3
DNA: TGTGCCAGCAGCTCACCATTAGCGGGACCTGCTGGAGATACGCAGTATTTT
CDR3: CASSSPLAGPAGDTQYF

V: TRBV28
D: TRBD2
size: many
J: TRBJ2-5
DNA: TGTGCCACCCGGGGGACTAGCGGGAAAGAGACCCAGTACTTC
CDR3: CATRGTSGKETQYF

V: TRBV7-2
D: -
size: many
J: TRBJ2-5
DNA: TGTGCCAGCAGCACGCGTGGGGATCCGGGAGCGCTAGGAGGGACCCAGTACTTC
CDR3: CASSTRGDPGALGGTQYF

V: TRBV2
D: -
size: many
J: TRBJ1-5
DNA: TGTGCCAGCAGTGTTATCAGGGCGGCTCAGCCCCAGCATTTT
CDR3: CASSVIRAAQPQHF

V: TRBV27
D: -
size: -
J: TRBJ2-2
DNA: TGTGCCAGCCAAGGCCCGAAGGCCCGGGGGACCGGGGAGCTGTTTTTT
CDR3: CASQGPKARGTGELFF

V: TRBV28
D: TRBD2
size: many
J: TRBJ2-2
DNA: TGTGCCAGCAGTTTAGCGGGGGTGCAAAACACCGGGGAGCTGTTTTTT
CDR3: CASSLAGVQNTGELFF

V: TRBV4-1
D: TRBD2
size: -
J: TRBJ2-2
DNA: TGCGCCAGCAGCCAACCCGGGACTAGAGGGCTAACCGGGGAGCTGTTTTTT
CDR3: CASSQPGTRGLTGELFF

V: TRBV15
D: TRBD1
size: -
J: TRBJ2-7
DNA: TGTGCCACCAGCAACAGGGGGCTACCCTACGAGCAGTACTTC
CDR3: CATSNRGLPYEQYF

V: TRBV15
D: TRBD1
size: few
J: TRBJ2-3
DNA: TGTGCCACCACCACCGGGACAGGGGGCTTCGCTACGCAGTATTTT
CDR3: CATTTGTGGFATQYF

V: TRBV27
D: TRBD1
size: few
J: TRBJ2-7
DNA: TGTGCCAGCCCCCACACTCCGGGACAGGGGTCCTACGAGCAGTACTTC
CDR3: CASPHTPGQGSYEQYF

V: TRBV7-2
D: TRBD1
size: -
J: TRBJ1-2
DNA: TGTGCCAGCAGCGCCGACAGGGGAGGTTTGGCTAACTATGGCTACACCTTC
CDR3: CASSADRGGLANYGYTF

V: TRBV7-9
D: -
size: few
J: TRBJ2-2
DNA: TGTGCCAGCGGTCTCACCACCGGGGAGCTGTTTTTT
CDR3: CASGLTTGELFF

V: TRBV7-2
D: -
size: many
J: TRBJ1-2
DNA: TGTGCCAGCAGTATGGGAGGGAACTATGGCTACACCTTC
CDR3: CASSMGGNYGYTF

V: TRBV6-2/TRBV6-3
D: -
size: many
J: TRBJ2-1
DNA: TGTGCCACTTCCGCGGATCCTTCCTACAATGAGCAGTTCTTC
CDR3: CATSADPSYNEQFF

V: TRBV30
D: -
size: many
J: TRBJ1-5
DNA: TGTGCCTGGAGTGCAGGGGGCAATCAGCCCCAGCATTTT
CDR3: CAWSAGGNQPQHF

V: TRBV4-1
D: -
size: few
J: TRBJ1-1
DNA: TGCGCCAGCAGCCAAGACCAGACATCTCCCAACACTGAAGCTTTCTTT
CDR3: CASSQDQTSPNTEAFF

V: TRBV9
D: -
size: -
J: TRBJ2-5
DNA: TGTGCCAGCAGCGGAGGGGGGGGGATCGAGACCCAGTACTTC
CDR3: CASSGGGGIETQYF

V: TRBV12-3/TRBV12-4
D: TRBD2
size: -
J: TRBJ2-7
DNA: TGTGCCAGCAGTTTCGGAGTAGCGGGAGGACCCTACGAGCAGTACTTC
CDR3: CASSFGVAGGPYEQYF

V: TRBV29-1
D: TRBD1
size: few
J: TRBJ2-7
DNA: TGCAGCGCCGCTGGGACAGGGGCGAGCTACGAGCAGTACTTC
CDR3: CSAAGTGASYEQYF